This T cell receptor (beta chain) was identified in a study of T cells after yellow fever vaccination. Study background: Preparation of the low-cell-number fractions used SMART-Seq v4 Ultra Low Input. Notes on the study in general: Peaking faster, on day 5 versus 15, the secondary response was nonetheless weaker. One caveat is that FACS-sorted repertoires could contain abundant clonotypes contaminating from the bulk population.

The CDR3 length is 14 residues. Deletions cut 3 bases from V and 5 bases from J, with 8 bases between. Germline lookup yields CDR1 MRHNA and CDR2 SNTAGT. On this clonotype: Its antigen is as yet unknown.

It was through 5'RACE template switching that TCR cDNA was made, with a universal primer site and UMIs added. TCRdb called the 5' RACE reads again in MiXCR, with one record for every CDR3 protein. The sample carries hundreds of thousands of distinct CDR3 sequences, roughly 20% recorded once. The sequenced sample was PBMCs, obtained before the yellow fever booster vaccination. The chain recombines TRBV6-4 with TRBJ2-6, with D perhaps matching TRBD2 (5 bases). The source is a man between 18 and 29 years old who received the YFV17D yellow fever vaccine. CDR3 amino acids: CASSEGDRANVLTF. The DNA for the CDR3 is TGTGCCAGCAGTGAGGGAGATAGGGCCAACGTCCTGACTTTC.